One sample yielded the 22 T cell receptor beta chains listed below, sequenced in a study of blood T cell repertoires in COVID-19. Produced via immunoSEQ multiplex PCR; TCRdb's table is partial and in-frame only. The sample carries 300,000 to 400,000 clones, 65% to 90% recorded once. Specimen: PBMCs or T cells enriched from blood (not recorded which). The receptors come from a woman aged 40 to 50 with acute COVID-19.

The chain employs TRBV12-5 and TRBJ1-3; D call uncertain. Trimming pared 5 bases from V and 7 bases from J, leaving 12 bases between. The germline gives CDR1 LGHNT, CDR2 FRNRAP. CDR3 length equals 13 residues. This CDR3 is CASGNSGGNTIYF. Here the CDR3 DNA reads TGTGCTAGTGGTAACTCCGGCGGCAACACCATATATTTT.

V usage is TRBV7-2 and J usage is TRBJ1-5; no clear D gene. Germline V CDR1 and CDR2: SGHTA, FQGNSA. V was clipped by 4 bases and J by 3 bases, with 10 bases between them. This CDR3 is built from 14 residues. The CDR3 sequence: CASSWVGDNQPQHF. CDR3 nucleotide sequence: TGTGCCAGCAGCTGGGTCGGGGACAATCAGCCCCAGCATTTT.

This clone was recorded a few times. This chain's CDR3 is CASSLIRDSPLHF. CDR3 coding DNA: TGTGCCAGCAGTTTAATTCGGGATTCACCCCTCCACTTT. This chain uses TRBV12-3 or TRBV12-4 with TRBJ1-6; D is undetermined. V dropped 2 bases and J dropped 8 bases, with 7 bases sitting between them. The CDR3 length is 13 residues.

This sequence joins TRBV24-1 and TRBJ2-1, with 16 positions matching TRBD2. This CDR3 contains 16 residues. The germline V gene encodes CDR1 KGHDR and CDR2 SFDVKD. The V and J ends lost 7 bases and 1 base, in that order; junction bases with no gene match: 0. CDR3 sequence (DNA): TGTGCCACCAGGGGACTAGCGGGAGGGTCCTACAATGAGCAGTTCTTC. This encodes CATRGLAGGSYNEQFF.

V and J are TRBV9 and TRBJ2-4, with D unclear. V was cut by 0 bases and J by 0 bases, with 4 bases left in between. Germline V gene lookup returns CDR1 SGDLS and CDR2 YYNGEE. The CDR3 runs 14 residues. The CDR3 protein is CASSVGLAKNIQYF. The CDR3 DNA sequence: TGTGCCAGCAGCGTAGGGCTAGCCAAAAACATTCAGTACTTC.

V gene TRBV6-5 combines with J gene TRBJ1-2; no definite D call. Trimming left V 10 bases short and J 3 bases short, with 12 bases between. There are 12 residues in the CDR3. Germline values: CDR1 MNHEY, CDR2 SVGAGI. CDR3 amino acids: CATSRGDYGYTF. As DNA, the CDR3 is TGTGCCACTTCCCGGGGTGACTATGGCTACACCTTC.

A note on this clone: One end of the junction varies from germline; a read error may be responsible. This rearrangement joins TRBV7-7 to TRBJ2-5, with 9 bases that match TRBD2. Germline CDR1 and CDR2: SSHAT and FNYEAQ (reference sequence). This CDR3 region has 18 residues. The CDR3 is CASSLNPASGNYQETQYF. DNA of the CDR3: TGTGCTAGCAGCTTAAACCCGGCTAGCGGGAATTACCAAGAGACCCAGTACTTC.

This rearrangement joins TRBV9 to TRBJ2-1; 7 positions match TRBD1. The CDR3 runs to 15 residues. CDR1 SGDLS and CDR2 YYNGEE come from the germline V gene. J was trimmed by 2 bases and V by 0 bases; bases with no gene match: 2. CDR3 nucleotide sequence: TGTGCCAGCAGCGTAGTGGGACAGACCTACAATGAGCAGTTCTTC. The encoded protein is CASSVVGQTYNEQFF.

As regards this clone: Lacking the conserved final phenylalanine or tryptophan, this CDR3 likely reflects a read error. The limits of the CDR3 on the DNA are not certain, so only TCRdb's listed CDR3 is given. The V and J genes are TRBV7-9 and TRBJ1-3. The CDR3 contains 12 residues when both ends are counted. CDR1 and CDR2 (germline): SEHNR, FQNEAQ (reference sequence). The CDR3: CASSFQRGGTMV.

This clone was seen more than once but under ten times. The rearrangement links TRBV20-1 to TRBJ2-1; D is uncertain. CDR1 is DFQATT, CDR2 SNEGSKA, per germline (reference sequence). V lost 3 bases and J lost 7, with 7 bases in between. There are 11 residues in the CDR3. The CDR3 here is CSASLKNEQFF. As DNA, the CDR3 is TGCAGTGCTAGCCTTAAAAATGAGCAGTTCTTC.

The chain is built from TRBV7-8 and TRBJ2-7, with TRBD1 identical over 7 bases. V dropped 5 bases and J dropped 3; count of bases not matched to a gene: 10. CDR1 and CDR2 (germline): SGHVS, FQNEAQ. The CDR3 has 15 amino acids. CDR3 sequence reads: CASSRERDSYYEQYF. In DNA form, the CDR3 reads TGTGCCAGCAGCCGAGAACGGGACAGCTACTACGAGCAGTACTTC.

This clone was recorded only once. V and J are TRBV6-1 and TRBJ2-2; the D gene is possibly TRBD2 (6 bases). CDR1 and CDR2 from the germline V gene are MNHNS and SASEGT. This CDR3 is built from 17 residues. Deletions cut 1 base from V and 5 bases from J, with 17 bases between. CDR3 residues: CASSEGWGVGGTGELFF. CDR3 sequence (DNA): TGTGCCAGCAGTGAAGGGTGGGGAGTCGGGGGTACCGGGGAGCTGTTTTTT.

The gene calls are TRBV16 and TRBJ1-4; 7 bases fit TRBD1. Looked up from germline, CDR1 is KGHSY and CDR2 is FQNENV. The CDR3 has 15 residues. Trimming at V came to 2 bases and at J to 3 bases, leaving 3 bases not matched to a gene. The CDR3 nucleotides are TGTGCCAGCAGCCAAACCGGGACAGCTAATGAAAAACTGTTTTTT. Encoded protein: CASSQTGTANEKLFF.

CDR3 sequence reads: CASSIGTGTREQYF. CDR3 in DNA: TGTGCCAGCAGCATAGGGACAGGGACTAGGGAGCAGTACTTC. The chain is built from TRBV5-6 and TRBJ2-7; tentative D call: TRBD1 (9 bases). This CDR3 has 14 amino acids. Looked up from germline, CDR1 is SGHDT and CDR2 is YYEEEE. V was pared by 4 bases and J by 7 bases, with 18 bases between. The variable domain in full, with the rest retrieved from reference TRBV5-6 and TRBJ2-7, is DAGVTQSPTHLIKTRGQQVTLRCSPKSGHDTVSWYQQALGQGPQFIFQYYEEEERQRGNFPDRFSGHQFPNYSSELNVNALLLGDSALYLCASSIGTGTREQYFGPGTRLTVT.

This clone was counted a few times. V and J are TRBV24-1 and TRBJ1-1; no clear D gene. There are 13 residues in the CDR3. V lost 5 bases and J 4 bases, leaving 10 bases between the germline ends. Germline CDR1 and CDR2: KGHDR and SFDVKD. CDR3 bases: TGTGCCACCAGTGGAAAGGGAGGCACTGAAGCTTTCTTT. It specifies CATSGKGGTEAFF.

This clone was observed a few times. This sample also contains other DNA sequences that code for the same CDR3. The chain carries TRBV4-1 and TRBJ2-1; TRBD2 aligns across 10 bases. Germline V lookup: CDR1 MGHRA, CDR2 YSYEKL. V was clipped by 4 bases and J by 7 bases; unmatched bases: 4. The CDR3 covers 14 residues. The CDR3 protein is CASSRLAGYNEQFF. CDR3 sequence (DNA): TGCGCCAGCAGCCGACTAGCGGGTTATAATGAGCAGTTCTTC.

This clone came up once. This chain links TRBV3-1 (or the pseudogene TRBV3-2) with TRBJ1-2; D not resolved. CDR3 size: 13 residues. Germline V gene data show CDR1 as LGHDT and CDR2 as YNNKEL (reference sequence). The V end lost 2 bases, the J end lost 5 bases, and 9 bases lay between the germline ends. CDR3 sequence (DNA): TGTGCCAGCAGCCAACTAGCGGATTATGGCTACACCTTC. This codes for CASSQLADYGYTF.

This chain joins TRBV6-6 and TRBJ1-1, with TRBD1 matching over 10 bases. The J segment lost 4 bases and the V segment lost 6 bases, leaving 8 bases of the junction unmatched. Germline V lookup: CDR1 MNHNY, CDR2 SVGAGI (reference sequence). The CDR3 is made up of 15 amino acids. The CDR3: CASSQRTGGFTEAFF. CDR3 DNA sequence: TGTGCCAGCAGCCAGAGGACAGGGGGTTTCACTGAAGCTTTCTTT.

The J gene is TRBJ1-5, the V gene TRBV6-5; TRBD1 might be the D (6 bases). Germline loops: CDR1 MNHEY, CDR2 SVGAGI. The CDR3 loop spans 14 amino acids. The germline V and J ends were trimmed by 6 bases and 6 bases, with 15 bases remaining between them. CDR3 protein: CASRPTGIRQPQHF. In nucleotides, the CDR3 is TGTGCCAGCAGACCTACAGGGATTCGTCAGCCCCAGCATTTT.

On this clone itself: The identical CDR3 is also encoded by other nucleotide sequences in the sample. The CDR3 loop reads CSAGQLNTEAFF. In DNA form, the CDR3 reads TGCAGCGCGGGACAATTGAACACTGAAGCTTTCTTT. The chain links TRBV29-1 to TRBJ1-1; D perhaps matches TRBD1 (6 bases). This CDR3 contains 12 residues. Germline CDR1 and CDR2: SQVTM and ANQGSEA. The V end lost 7 bases, the J end lost 0 bases, and 9 bases lay between the germline ends.

There are a few counts of this clone. The gene calls are TRBV5-1 and TRBJ1-6; D is undetermined. There are 14 residues in the CDR3. CDR1 and CDR2 (germline): SGHRS, YFSETQ. V lost 7 bases and J 5 bases, leaving 13 bases between the germline ends. CDR3 amino acids: CASEEGGNNSPLHF. CDR3 nucleotide sequence: TGCGCCAGCGAGGAAGGCGGCAATAATTCACCCCTCCACTTT. The variable domain in full, completed from reference TRBV5-1 and TRBJ1-6, reads KAGVTQTPRYLIKTRGQQVTLSCSPISGHRSVSWYQQTPGQGLQFLFEYFSETQRNKGNFPGRFSGRQFSNSRSEMNVSTLELGDSALYLCASEEGGNNSPLHFGNGTRLTVT.

The chain recombines TRBV5-1 with TRBJ2-5; 9 positions agree with TRBD1. The CDR3 runs 16 residues. V was clipped by 4 bases and J by 5 bases; unmatched bases: 12. CDR1 is SGHRS and CDR2 is YFSETQ in the germline V gene. CDR3 in amino acids: CASSLTGTGIAETQYF. The CDR3 region has the DNA TGCGCCAGCAGCCTTACCGGGACAGGGATTGCGGAGACCCAGTACTTC.